These 18 T cell receptor beta chains came from one sample sequenced in a study of cytomegalovirus exposure and HLA in healthy donors. 60 Vbeta and 13 Jbeta primers were used in PCR. Some clones are missing from TCRdb's copy, which holds only in-frame ones; the method was immunoSEQ multiplex PCR. The data contain approximately 88,000 clones, 77% of them singletons. Material for sequencing was PBMCs. The receptors stem from a man aged 25-45 years in good health and CMV-seronegative.

The rearrangement links TRBV19 to TRBJ2-7, with D possibly TRBD1 on 6 matching bases. Trimming stripped 1 base from V and 4 bases from J, with 14 bases between. This CDR3 has 15 residues. Per the germline V gene, CDR1 is LNHDA and CDR2 is SQIVND (reference sequence). CDR3 loop: CASSIAGDILYEQYF. CDR3 in DNA: TGTGCCAGTAGTATAGCCGGGGACATACTGTACGAGCAGTACTTC.

Only a few counts were recorded for this clone. This specimen includes other DNA sequences encoding the same CDR3. V gene TRBV2 combines with J gene TRBJ1-2, with D possibly being TRBD1 (6 bases). The germline V and J ends were trimmed by 5 bases and 2 bases, with 9 bases remaining between them. The CDR3 runs to 13 residues. The germline V gene has CDR1 SNHLY and CDR2 FYNNEI. CDR3 region: CASSTGLNYGYTF. CDR3 bases: TGTGCCAGCAGTACAGGGCTGAACTATGGCTACACCTTC.

The CDR3 spells CASSVGGQGKQYF. CDR3 bases: TGTGCCAGCAGCGTAGGTGGACAGGGAAAGCAGTACTTC. This rearrangement joins TRBV9 to TRBJ2-7, with 8 nucleotides matching TRBD1. The germline V gene encodes CDR1 SGDLS and CDR2 YYNGEE. The V gene end was trimmed by 0 bases and the J gene end by 8 bases; junction bases not matched to a gene: 4. This CDR3 region has 13 residues.

The V call is TRBV10-3, the J call TRBJ2-7; 8 bases are shared with TRBD1. V shed 6 bases and J 1 base; nucleotides not matched to a gene: 8. The length of the CDR3 is 15 residues. The germline CDR1 and CDR2 sequences are ENHRY and SYGVKD. The CDR3 nucleotides read TGTGCCATCAGGAAGCCGACAGGGGTTTCCTACGAGCAGTACTTC. Its translation is CAIRKPTGVSYEQYF.

This chain links TRBV5-1 with TRBJ2-2; unclear D gene. Germline V gives CDR1 SGHRS, CDR2 YFSETQ. The CDR3 is made up of 14 amino acids. The germline V and J ends were trimmed by 7 bases and 0 bases, with 10 bases remaining between them. The CDR3 nucleotides read TGCGCCAGCGGGTTAGCCTCGAACACCGGGGAGCTGTTTTTT. This encodes CASGLASNTGELFF.

J is TRBJ2-4 and V is TRBV5-1, with 10 bases that match TRBD1. V lost 4 bases, J lost 8 bases, and 15 bases stayed unmatched. This CDR3 has 17 residues. In germline, CDR1 is SGHRS, CDR2 YFSETQ. The CDR3 here is CASSTGTGAARGDIQYF. The CDR3 coding sequence is TGCGCCAGCAGCACCGGGACAGGGGCCGCCAGGGGGGACATTCAGTACTTC.

The V gene is TRBV7-2, the J gene TRBJ2-5, with D tentatively TRBD2 (6 bases). The CDR3 sequence is 15 residues long. V lost 5 bases and J 5 bases, leaving 18 bases between the germline ends. The V gene's germline CDR1 is SGHTA and CDR2 FQGNSA. The CDR3 loop reads CASSEIPTSNETQYF. CDR3 nucleotides: TGTGCCAGCAGCGAAATCCCGACTAGTAATGAGACCCAGTACTTC.

The chain couples TRBV6-4 to TRBJ1-1; no clear D. There are 10 residues in the CDR3. The V end lost 3 bases, the J end lost 11 bases, and 7 bases lay between the germline ends. Looked up from germline, CDR1 is MRHNA and CDR2 is SNTAGT. This CDR3 reads CASSEFRAFF. The CDR3 nucleotides read TGTGCCAGCAGTGAATTCAGGGCTTTCTTT.

The chain couples TRBV2 to TRBJ1-4, with D perhaps matching TRBD1 (5 bases). With 5 bases removed from V and 8 bases from J, the gap between germline ends came to 9 bases. Germline V CDR1 and CDR2: SNHLY, FYNNEI. The CDR3 sequence is 12 residues long. The CDR3 DNA follows: TGTGCCAGCAGTAGACAGTTAGAAAAACTGTTTTTT. Its protein is CASSRQLEKLFF.

The CDR3 reads CASSLIGARGTAFF. CDR3 bases: TGTGCCAGCAGCTTAATTGGTGCGAGGGGGACGGCTTTCTTT. The V and J genes are TRBV7-2 and TRBJ1-1, with D perhaps matching TRBD1 (6 bases). The CDR3 loop spans 14 amino acids. Trimming left V 2 bases short and J 11 bases short, with 18 bases between. Germline V lookup: CDR1 SGHTA, CDR2 FQGNSA.

This clone has a single count. This sample includes further DNA sequences coding for the same CDR3. J is TRBJ1-2 and V is TRBV6-5, with D possibly being TRBD1 (5 bases). The germline gives CDR1 MNHEY, CDR2 SVGAGI. Between the trimmed V and J ends, which lost 2 bases and 5 bases, there was a span of 12 bases. The CDR3 spans 14 residues. CDR3 sequence (DNA): TGTGCCAGCAGTTACAGGGGAAATTCTTATGGCTACACCTTC. This codes for CASSYRGNSYGYTF.

The chain carries TRBV13 and TRBJ1-3; 10 positions match TRBD1. This CDR3 is 16 amino acids long. Losses at the gene ends were 5 bases for V and 4 bases for J; bases not matched to a gene: 8. Germline V lookup: CDR1 PRHDT, CDR2 FYEKMQ (reference sequence). The CDR3 DNA follows: TGTGCCAGCAGCACAAGACAGGGGGCGGTGGGAAACACCATATATTTT. Protein product: CASSTRQGAVGNTIYF.

This chain uses TRBV13 with TRBJ2-7; 8 nucleotides match TRBD2. This CDR3 has 14 amino acids. Germline assignment: CDR1 PRHDT and CDR2 FYEKMQ (reference sequence). V lost 3 bases and J lost 6; bases outside the gene matches: 7. CDR3 protein: CASSLAQRESEQYF. For the CDR3, the DNA is TGTGCCAGCAGCTTGGCCCAGCGGGAGAGCGAGCAGTACTTC.

A few counts support this clone. This sequence joins TRBV5-4 and TRBJ1-2; D gene unclear. The germline CDR1 and CDR2 sequences are SGHNT and YYREEE (reference sequence). The CDR3 consists of 13 residues. Between the trimmed V and J ends, which lost 5 bases and 6 bases, there was a span of 14 bases. The CDR3 region is CASRPLVANGYTF. The CDR3, as DNA: TGTGCCAGCAGACCCCTAGTAGCGAATGGCTACACCTTC.

The V call is TRBV5-1, the J call TRBJ1-2; a weak D match, TRBD1 (6 bases). The V gene's germline CDR1 is SGHRS and CDR2 YFSETQ. V lost 0 bases and J 1 base, leaving 10 bases between the germline ends. The CDR3 is made up of 15 amino acids. CDR3 sequence: CASSLGQASNYGYTF. In DNA form, the CDR3 reads TGCGCCAGCAGCTTGGGACAGGCCAGTAACTATGGCTACACCTTC.

The genes are TRBV6-6 and TRBJ1-1; 9 bases line up with TRBD1. The germline V gene encodes CDR1 MNHNY and CDR2 SVGAGI (reference sequence). V was pared by 2 bases and J by 5 bases, with 6 bases of the junction left unmatched. The CDR3 has 15 amino acids. The CDR3 nucleotides read TGTGCCAGCAGTTACCCCGGGACAGGGCTGACTGAAGCTTTCTTT. Its translation is CASSYPGTGLTEAFF.

The V and J genes are TRBV11-1 and TRBJ1-1; D is ambiguous. The CDR3 spans 14 residues. Germline V gene data show CDR1 as SGHAT and CDR2 as FQDESV (reference sequence). Deletions cut 2 bases from V and 4 bases from J, with 11 bases between. Written as DNA, the CDR3 is TGTGCCAGCAGCTTAAGGCCGGCGGTCACTGAAGCTTTCTTT. Its translation is CASSLRPAVTEAFF.

V gene TRBV30 combines with J gene TRBJ2-3, with D maybe TRBD2 (5 bases). This CDR3 region has 16 residues. Germline lookup yields CDR1 GTSNPN and CDR2 SVGIG (reference sequence). The V end was cut by 5 bases, the J end by 2 bases, with 20 bases between. The CDR3 region is CAWLPLLGSFTDTQYF. For the CDR3, the DNA is TGTGCCTGGCTCCCCCTCCTAGGGAGCTTCACAGATACGCAGTATTTT.